Given below is one T cell receptor beta chain in context. These data belong to a study of control samples from healthy donors and cancer patients. V lost 0 bases and J lost 2, with 12 bases in between. The CDR3 covers 16 residues. Per the germline V gene, CDR1 is SGDLS and CDR2 is YYNGEE. The table came from immunoSEQ multiplex PCR; TCRdb's copy has only in-frame clones and leaves some out. The top ten hold around 5% of the sample, which has fewer than 200,000 clones, around nine tenths seen once. V gene TRBV9 combines with J gene TRBJ1-3; D unclear. The receptor was derived from a woman in her 30s in good health. The specimen was blood. The CDR3 sequence is CASSVGIDWAGNTIYF. CDR3 coding DNA: TGTGCCAGCAGCGTAGGCATCGACTGGGCTGGAAACACCATATATTTT.